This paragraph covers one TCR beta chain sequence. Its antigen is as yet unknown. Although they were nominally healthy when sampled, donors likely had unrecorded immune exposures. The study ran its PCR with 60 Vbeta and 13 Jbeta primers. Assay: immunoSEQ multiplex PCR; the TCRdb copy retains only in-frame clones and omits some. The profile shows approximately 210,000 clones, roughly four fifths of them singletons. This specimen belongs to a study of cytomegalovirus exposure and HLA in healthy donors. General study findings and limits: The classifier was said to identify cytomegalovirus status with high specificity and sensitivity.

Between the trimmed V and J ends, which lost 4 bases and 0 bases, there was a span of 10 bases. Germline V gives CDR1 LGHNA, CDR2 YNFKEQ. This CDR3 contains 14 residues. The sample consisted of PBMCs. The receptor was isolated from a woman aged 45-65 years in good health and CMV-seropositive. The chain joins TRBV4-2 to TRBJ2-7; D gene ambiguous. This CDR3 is CASSRDSSSYEQYF. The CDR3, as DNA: TGTGCCAGCAGCCGTGATTCTAGCTCCTACGAGCAGTACTTC.